This is a list of T cell receptor beta chains from one sample in a study of cytomegalovirus exposure and HLA in healthy donors. Here immunoSEQ multiplex PCR was the method, and the copy in TCRdb shows in-frame clones only, minus some. The profile shows around 190,000 clones, more than 70% of them singletons. Sequenced material: PBMCs. These receptors came from a man between 40 and 49 years old in good health and CMV-seropositive. Both conserved end residues are part of each CDR3. A D gene is named only where the DNA matches it firmly. The size entry is marked missing in some rows and otherwise reads once, few, many or a size class.

CDR3 DNA: TGTGCCAGCAGCTTAGCCGTCGGCAGGGATGGTAGCACTGAAGCTTTCTTT
CDR3 protein: CASSLAVGRDGSTEAFF
D gene: NA
clone size: NA
V gene: TRBV7-8
J gene: TRBJ1-1
CDR3 length: 17

CDR3 DNA: TGTGCCAGCAGCCTTTTGTCAGGGGCCTACACTGAAGCTTTCTTT
CDR3 protein: CASSLLSGAYTEAFF
D gene: NA
clone size: NA
V gene: TRBV7-3
J gene: TRBJ1-1
CDR3 length: 15

CDR3 DNA: TGTGCCAGCAGCGCATGGACAGGGGCCTACGAGCAGTACTTC
CDR3 protein: CASSAWTGAYEQYF
D gene: TRBD1
clone size: NA
V gene: TRBV5-7
J gene: TRBJ2-7
CDR3 length: 14

CDR3 DNA: TGTTCCAGCAGCTTAGGACTAGCGGGAGGCAATGAGCAGTTCTTC
CDR3 protein: CSSSLGLAGGNEQFF
D gene: TRBD2
clone size: NA
V gene: TRBV7-9
J gene: TRBJ2-1
CDR3 length: 15

CDR3 DNA: TGTGCCAGCAGCCAAGATGGGGGACTACAATACACCGGGGAGCTGTTTTTT
CDR3 protein: CASSQDGGLQYTGELFF
D gene: TRBD2
clone size: NA
V gene: TRBV14
J gene: TRBJ2-2
CDR3 length: 17

CDR3 DNA: TGTGCCAGCAGCGCTGAGCGCTACGGGGAGCTGTTTTTT
CDR3 protein: CASSAERYGELFF
D gene: NA
clone size: NA
V gene: TRBV7-9
J gene: TRBJ2-2
CDR3 length: 13

CDR3 DNA: TGTGCCAGCAGAGGGCAGGGAACGAATGAGCAGTTCTTC
CDR3 protein: CASRGQGTNEQFF
D gene: NA
clone size: NA
V gene: TRBV6-5
J gene: TRBJ2-1
CDR3 length: 13

CDR3 DNA: TGTGCCAGCAGCCTACGCCAGGCGCCCGGAGCTTTCTTT
CDR3 protein: CASSLRQAPGAFF
D gene: NA
clone size: NA
V gene: TRBV7-2
J gene: TRBJ1-1
CDR3 length: 13

CDR3 DNA: TGTGCCAGCAGCTTGGACAATGCGGATTCACCCCTCCACTTT
CDR3 protein: CASSLDNADSPLHF
D gene: NA
clone size: NA
V gene: TRBV5-5
J gene: TRBJ1-6
CDR3 length: 14

CDR3 DNA: TGTGCCATCAGTGAGGGAGAGACTAGCGCTCAGTACGAGCAGTACTTC
CDR3 protein: CAISEGETSAQYEQYF
D gene: TRBD2
clone size: NA
V gene: TRBV10-3
J gene: TRBJ2-7
CDR3 length: 16

CDR3 DNA: TGTGCCAGCAGTGAGAAGGCGGGGGACTTCTCTGGAAACACCATATATTTT
CDR3 protein: CASSEKAGDFSGNTIYF
D gene: NA
clone size: NA
V gene: TRBV2
J gene: TRBJ1-3
CDR3 length: 17

CDR3 DNA: TGTGCCAGTAGTCCGGGGACGGCTGGGGGCGAAAAACTGTTTTTT
CDR3 protein: CASSPGTAGGEKLFF
D gene: NA
clone size: NA
V gene: TRBV19
J gene: TRBJ1-4
CDR3 length: 15

CDR3 DNA: TGCGCCAGCAGCTCGACTAGCGTCTCCGAGCAGTACTTC
CDR3 protein: CASSSTSVSEQYF
D gene: TRBD2
clone size: NA
V gene: TRBV5-1
J gene: TRBJ2-7
CDR3 length: 13

CDR3 DNA: TGTGCCAGCAGCCTTGACAGGGCCTACTATGGCTACACCTTC
CDR3 protein: CASSLDRAYYGYTF
D gene: TRBD1
clone size: NA
V gene: TRBV5-6
J gene: TRBJ1-2
CDR3 length: 14

CDR3 DNA: TGCGCCAGCAGCTTTAGCGGATCCTACGAGCAGTACTTC
CDR3 protein: CASSFSGSYEQYF
D gene: NA
clone size: NA
V gene: TRBV5-1
J gene: TRBJ2-7
CDR3 length: 13

CDR3 DNA: TGCGCCAGCAGGCCCTCGGGCGGGAGTCATTATGAGCAGTTCTTC
CDR3 protein: CASRPSGGSHYEQFF
D gene: TRBD2
clone size: NA
V gene: TRBV5-1
J gene: TRBJ2-1
CDR3 length: 15

CDR3 DNA: TGTGCCAGCAGTTTAGCCAGGCAGAGCAATCAGCCCCAGCATTTT
CDR3 protein: CASSLARQSNQPQHF
D gene: NA
clone size: NA
V gene: TRBV28
J gene: TRBJ1-5
CDR3 length: 15

CDR3 DNA: TGCAGCGCCGTTCGGGACCAAGAGACCCAGTACTTC
CDR3 protein: CSAVRDQETQYF
D gene: NA
clone size: NA
V gene: TRBV29-1
J gene: TRBJ2-5
CDR3 length: 12

CDR3 DNA: TGTGCCAGCTCACCACGGCGGGGTAAGGAGACCCAGTACTTC
CDR3 protein: CASSPRRGKETQYF
D gene: NA
clone size: few
V gene: TRBV18
J gene: TRBJ2-5
CDR3 length: 14

CDR3 DNA: TGTGCCAGCAGAAGAGCGGGAGGTGGCACCGGGGAGCTGTTTTTT
CDR3 protein: CASRRAGGGTGELFF
D gene: TRBD2
clone size: once
V gene: TRBV7-2
J gene: TRBJ2-2
CDR3 length: 15

CDR3 DNA: TGTGCCAGCAGCTTAGCGGGACTGGATTCCTACGAGCAGTACTTC
CDR3 protein: CASSLAGLDSYEQYF
D gene: NA
clone size: NA
V gene: TRBV7-9
J gene: TRBJ2-7
CDR3 length: 15

CDR3 DNA: TGTGCCAGCAGTTCCCCTCCCCGCAGGGATAATACCTACGAGCAGTACTTC
CDR3 protein: CASSSPPRRDNTYEQYF
D gene: NA
clone size: NA
V gene: TRBV27
J gene: TRBJ2-7
CDR3 length: 17

CDR3 DNA: TGCGCCAGCAGCCTGGTAGCGGGTCCGAACACCGGGGAGCTGTTTTTT
CDR3 protein: CASSLVAGPNTGELFF
D gene: TRBD2
clone size: NA
V gene: TRBV5-1
J gene: TRBJ2-2
CDR3 length: 16

CDR3 DNA: TGTGCCAGCAGCGGAACAGGGGGCCCTAATGAAAAACTGTTTTTT
CDR3 protein: CASSGTGGPNEKLFF
D gene: TRBD1
clone size: NA
V gene: TRBV25-1
J gene: TRBJ1-4
CDR3 length: 15

CDR3 DNA: TGTGCCAGCAGCCTCCGGACAGGGGGACTAGCGGACTACGAGCAGTACTTC
CDR3 protein: CASSLRTGGLADYEQYF
D gene: NA
clone size: NA
V gene: TRBV2
J gene: TRBJ2-7
CDR3 length: 17

CDR3 DNA: TGTGCCAGCAGCTTATATCCGACAGACCCCACAGATACGCAGTATTTT
CDR3 protein: CASSLYPTDPTDTQYF
D gene: NA
clone size: NA
V gene: TRBV7-9
J gene: TRBJ2-3
CDR3 length: 16

CDR3 DNA: TGTGCCAGCAGCCCTCGTAGCGGCAGCTCCTACGAGCAGTACTTC
CDR3 protein: CASSPRSGSSYEQYF
D gene: NA
clone size: NA
V gene: TRBV9
J gene: TRBJ2-7
CDR3 length: 15

CDR3 DNA: TGTGCCAGCAGTGAAGGGCAGGGGCTCTTCTCTGGAAACACCATATATTTT
CDR3 protein: CASSEGQGLFSGNTIYF
D gene: NA
clone size: NA
V gene: TRBV2
J gene: TRBJ1-3
CDR3 length: 17

CDR3 DNA: TGTGCCAGCAACAGGGGAGGAGGGAACTATGGCTACACCTTC
CDR3 protein: CASNRGGGNYGYTF
D gene: TRBD1
clone size: once
V gene: TRBV2
J gene: TRBJ1-2
CDR3 length: 14

CDR3 DNA: TGTGCCAGCAAAGGGACAGGGGAGCAGTTCTTC
CDR3 protein: CASKGTGEQFF
D gene: TRBD1
clone size: NA
V gene: TRBV6-1
J gene: TRBJ2-1
CDR3 length: 11

CDR3 DNA: TGTGCCATCAGTGAGTCTCAGGGGGGTGAGCAGTTCTTC
CDR3 protein: CAISESQGGEQFF
D gene: NA
clone size: NA
V gene: TRBV10-3
J gene: TRBJ2-1
CDR3 length: 13

CDR3 DNA: TGTGCCAGCTCCACGGCGGGGAACACCGGGGAGCTGTTTTTT
CDR3 protein: CASSTAGNTGELFF
D gene: NA
clone size: NA
V gene: TRBV6-5
J gene: TRBJ2-2
CDR3 length: 14

CDR3 DNA: TGTGCCAGCAGCTTAGATGGCCACAGCTACGAGCAGTACTTC
CDR3 protein: CASSLDGHSYEQYF
D gene: NA
clone size: NA
V gene: TRBV11-3
J gene: TRBJ2-7
CDR3 length: 14

CDR3 DNA: TGTTCCAGCAGCTTAGTGGGAGGCTATGGCTACACCTTC
CDR3 protein: CSSSLVGGYGYTF
D gene: NA
clone size: NA
V gene: TRBV7-9
J gene: TRBJ1-2
CDR3 length: 13

CDR3 DNA: TGCGCCAGCAGCTCCGGGTCCTACAATGAGCAGTTCTTC
CDR3 protein: CASSSGSYNEQFF
D gene: NA
clone size: NA
V gene: TRBV5-1
J gene: TRBJ2-1
CDR3 length: 13

CDR3 DNA: TGTGCCAGCAGTGATGTCCCCCTAGCGGGTGACAATGAGCAGTTCTTC
CDR3 protein: CASSDVPLAGDNEQFF
D gene: TRBD2
clone size: NA
V gene: TRBV2
J gene: TRBJ2-1
CDR3 length: 16

CDR3 DNA: TGCGCCAGCGCACAGGGGGCCCCAGAGACCCAGTACTTC
CDR3 protein: CASAQGAPETQYF
D gene: TRBD1
clone size: NA
V gene: TRBV5-1
J gene: TRBJ2-5
CDR3 length: 13

CDR3 DNA: TGTGCAAGTCGCCCACCGCGGAAAAACGAATACGAGCAGTACTTC
CDR3 protein: CASRPPRKNEYEQYF
D gene: NA
clone size: NA
V gene: TRBV12-2
J gene: TRBJ2-7
CDR3 length: 15

CDR3 DNA: TGTGCCTGGAGTCGTCGAGGCTATAGCAATCAGCCCCAGCATTTT
CDR3 protein: CAWSRRGYSNQPQHF
D gene: NA
clone size: NA
V gene: TRBV30
J gene: TRBJ1-5
CDR3 length: 15

CDR3 DNA: TGTGCCAGCAGCTTGGAACTAGAGCAATACGAGCAGTACTTC
CDR3 protein: CASSLELEQYEQYF
D gene: NA
clone size: NA
V gene: TRBV5-4
J gene: TRBJ2-7
CDR3 length: 14

CDR3 DNA: TGTGCCAGCAGTTTTTACGGACAGGGGGCGTGGGGCTACACCTTC
CDR3 protein: CASSFYGQGAWGYTF
D gene: TRBD1
clone size: NA
V gene: TRBV27
J gene: TRBJ1-2
CDR3 length: 15

CDR3 DNA: TGTGCCAGTCGAGACAGAACGAATACTGAAGCTTTCTTT
CDR3 protein: CASRDRTNTEAFF
D gene: NA
clone size: NA
V gene: TRBV19
J gene: TRBJ1-1
CDR3 length: 13

CDR3 DNA: TGCGCCAGCAGCTCGCACCCTAGCGGAAGCTCCTACAATGAGCAGTTCTTC
CDR3 protein: CASSSHPSGSSYNEQFF
D gene: TRBD2
clone size: NA
V gene: TRBV5-1
J gene: TRBJ2-1
CDR3 length: 17

CDR3 DNA: TGTGCCAGCAGCTCCGGATTACTGGCGGACACTGAAGCTTTCTTT
CDR3 protein: CASSSGLLADTEAFF
D gene: NA
clone size: NA
V gene: TRBV5-5
J gene: TRBJ1-1
CDR3 length: 15

CDR3 DNA: TGCAGCGTTGCCGTAGACTATGGCTACACCTTC
CDR3 protein: CSVAVDYGYTF
D gene: NA
clone size: NA
V gene: TRBV29-1
J gene: TRBJ1-2
CDR3 length: 11

CDR3 DNA: TGTGCCAGCTCAATAGGACAGGATGGGCAGCCCCAGCATTTT
CDR3 protein: CASSIGQDGQPQHF
D gene: TRBD1
clone size: few
V gene: TRBV18
J gene: TRBJ1-5
CDR3 length: 14

CDR3 DNA: TGTGCCAGCAGCAATGGCGTCGGGAAGAACACTGAAGCTTTCTTT
CDR3 protein: CASSNGVGKNTEAFF
D gene: NA
clone size: NA
V gene: TRBV21-1
J gene: TRBJ1-1
CDR3 length: 15

CDR3 DNA: TGCGCCAGCAGCTTGGTTAGCGGGAGCGAGACCCAGTACTTC
CDR3 protein: CASSLVSGSETQYF
D gene: TRBD2
clone size: NA
V gene: TRBV5-1
J gene: TRBJ2-5
CDR3 length: 14

CDR3 DNA: TGTGCCAGCAGTGAAGGCCCCCTCCGGGACAGGGCCTACGAGCAGTACTTC
CDR3 protein: CASSEGPLRDRAYEQYF
D gene: TRBD1
clone size: once
V gene: TRBV2
J gene: TRBJ2-7
CDR3 length: 17

CDR3 DNA: TGCGCCAGCAGCCAGAGGGAGGCGGCGCTTTCTGGAAACACCATATATTTT
CDR3 protein: CASSQREAALSGNTIYF
D gene: NA
clone size: NA
V gene: TRBV4-1
J gene: TRBJ1-3
CDR3 length: 17

CDR3 DNA: TGTGCCAGCAGCGGGACAGGGAGCGGAAAGGCTTTCTTT
CDR3 protein: CASSGTGSGKAFF
D gene: TRBD1
clone size: NA
V gene: TRBV6-4
J gene: TRBJ1-1
CDR3 length: 13

CDR3 DNA: TGTGCCAGCAGCGGCCCGAGGGGCCGGGACAGGGGGAACACTGAAGCTTTCTTT
CDR3 protein: CASSGPRGRDRGNTEAFF
D gene: TRBD1
clone size: NA
V gene: TRBV9
J gene: TRBJ1-1
CDR3 length: 18